This paragraph covers one T cell receptor beta chain sequence. At one of its ends the junction is not consistent with the germline gene, which may arise from a read error. TCRdb passed the PCR reads through MiXCR, listing each CDR3 protein once. The table records roughly 50,000 distinct CDR3 sequences, roughly a third of them present only once. The entry originates in a study of molecular identifiers for immune sequencing clone quantification. The CDR3 has 12 amino acids. CDR1 and CDR2 (germline): SGDLS, YYNGEE. What was sequenced was naive CD8+ T cells from blood, with Jurkat cell RNA spiked in. Subset in this sample: FACS-sorted CD8+CD4-CCR7+CD45RA+ naive T cells. This TCR was sampled from a human donor in good health. Some libraries in this study had Jurkat cell RNA spiked in. V usage is TRBV9 and J usage is TRBJ2-2; tentatively, D is TRBD2 (5 bases). The CDR3 is CASSVNTGDLYF. The CDR3 DNA reads as TGTGCCAGCAGCGTAAACACCGGGGATCTGTATTTT.